These T cell receptor beta chains were read from a single sample in a study of blood T cell repertoires in COVID-19. Profiled with immunoSEQ multiplex PCR; TCRdb holds only in-frame clones, not every one. The data show 150,000 to 200,000 clones, around 92% seen once. The sequenced material came from PBMCs or T cells enriched from blood (not recorded which). The receptors were sampled from a woman aged 18-29 years who had recovered from COVID-19. Both conserved end residues are part of each CDR3. Fields, in order: clone size, J gene, D gene, V gene, CDR3 protein, CDR3 DNA. The D gene is left open where the match is weak. A clone size is listed for some rows: how often the clone was seen (once, few, many), or a class if it is expanded.

few | TRBJ2-3 | TRBD2 | TRBV6-5 | CASRIGGSTDTQYF | TGTGCCAGCAGAATCGGGGGGTCAACAGATACGCAGTATTTT
few | TRBJ2-5 | TRBD2 | TRBV12-3/TRBV12-4 | CASGGGETQYF | TGTGCCAGCGGCGGGGGGGAGACCCAGTACTTC
. | TRBJ2-1 | TRBD2 | TRBV3-1/TRBV3-2 | CASSPSLAGGIVEQFF | TGTGCCAGCAGCCCCAGTCTAGCGGGGGGAATCGTTGAGCAGTTCTTC
. | TRBJ2-1 | TRBD1 | TRBV18 | CASSPPGQGSREQFF | TGTGCCAGCTCACCACCGGGACAGGGGAGTCGTGAGCAGTTCTTC
. | TRBJ1-1 | TRBD1 | TRBV5-6 | CASSQTGGTEAFF | TGTGCCAGCAGCCAGACAGGGGGCACTGAAGCTTTCTTT
once | TRBJ1-2 | TRBD1 | TRBV2 | CASSGQGALYGYTF | TGTGCCAGCAGTGGACAGGGGGCCCTCTATGGCTACACCTTC
. | TRBJ2-5 | . | TRBV7-2 | CASSLAARVMETQYF | TGTGCCAGCAGCTTGGCGGCCAGGGTAATGGAGACCCAGTACTTC
. | TRBJ2-3 | . | TRBV5-4 | CASSFKQGQSWTQYF | TGTGCCAGCAGCTTCAAGCAGGGACAATCCTGGACGCAGTATTTT
. | TRBJ1-6 | . | TRBV5-1 | CASRPGPGYNSPLHF | TGCGCCTCCCGCCCAGGTCCGGGGTATAATTCACCCCTCCACTTT
. | TRBJ2-5 | . | TRBV20-1 | CSASLAGPWGQETQYF | TGCAGTGCTAGTTTGGCGGGACCTTGGGGCCAAGAGACCCAGTACTTC
. | TRBJ2-3 | . | TRBV28 | CACFGDKSTDTQYF | TGTGCCTGCTTCGGGGACAAGAGCACAGATACGCAGTATTTT
. | TRBJ2-3 | TRBD2 | TRBV30 | CAWSSGDRYWGDTQYF | TGTGCCTGGAGTAGCGGGGACCGATATTGGGGCGATACGCAGTATTTT
. | TRBJ1-2 | . | TRBV21-1 | CASSSTGYRLPFYGYTF | TGTGCCAGCAGCTCGACAGGGTACCGCCTGCCATTCTATGGCTACACCTTC
. | TRBJ1-4 | . | TRBV11-2 | CASSMTALNEKLFF | TGTGCCAGCAGCATGACAGCCCTTAATGAAAAACTGTTTTTT
. | TRBJ2-3 | . | TRBV5-6 | CASSLAVSTDTQYF | TGTGCCAGCAGCTTGGCGGTGAGCACAGATACGCAGTATTTT
. | TRBJ1-6 | TRBD1 | TRBV19 | CASSRQGLGPLHF | TGTGCCAGTAGTCGACAGGGGCTCGGACCCCTCCACTTT
few | TRBJ1-3 | . | TRBV5-5 | CASSLGEGTTGNTIYF | TGTGCCAGCAGCTTAGGGGAAGGGACAACCGGAAACACCATATATTTT
. | TRBJ2-5 | . | TRBV6-5 | CASSPTGPGTQYF | TGTGCCAGCAGTCCGACAGGCCCAGGGACCCAGTACTTC
. | TRBJ2-7 | . | TRBV5-1 | CASSSGAGPLSYEQYF | TGCGCCAGCAGCTCGGGAGCGGGTCCTCTTTCGTACGAGCAGTACTTC
. | TRBJ1-6 | . | TRBV30 | CAWSTGLGVSALHF | TGTGCCTGGAGTACGGGACTAGGTGTTTCGGCCCTCCACTTT
. | TRBJ1-2 | TRBD1 | TRBV28 | CASSSSLQGTYGYTF | TGTGCCAGCAGTTCCTCATTACAGGGGACCTATGGCTACACCTTC
once | TRBJ1-3 | TRBD1 | TRBV5-1 | CASSLGTGGVGNTIYF | TGCGCCAGCAGCTTGGGGACAGGGGGTGTTGGAAACACCATATATTTT
few | TRBJ2-7 | TRBD2 | TRBV18 | CASSKTSGYYEQYF | TGTGCCAGCTCAAAGACTAGCGGTTACTACGAGCAGTACTTC
. | TRBJ1-2 | . | TRBV12-3/TRBV12-4 | CASSLQATYGYTF | TGTGCCAGCAGCCTACAGGCCACCTATGGCTACACCTTC
once | TRBJ1-1 | . | TRBV18 | CASSPGSYSEAFF | TGTGCCAGCTCACCGGGTTCTTACAGTGAAGCTTTCTTT
. | TRBJ2-7 | . | TRBV5-1 | CASSAGVSSPYEQYF | TGCGCCAGCAGCGCAGGGGTATCTTCCCCATACGAGCAGTACTTC
. | TRBJ1-4 | TRBD1 | TRBV12-5 | CASGLGTGGEKLFF | TGTGCTAGTGGTTTAGGGACAGGGGGAGAAAAACTGTTTTTT
. | TRBJ1-2 | . | TRBV5-4 | CASSLDGNYGYTF | TGTGCCAGCAGCCTGGACGGTAACTATGGCTACACCTTC
. | TRBJ2-3 | . | TRBV18 | CASSPEKGDRYTLSNTQYF | TGTGCCAGCTCACCAGAGAAAGGTGACAGGTACACGTTATCCAATACGCAGTATTTT
. | TRBJ1-4 | . | TRBV28 | CASRQSGSNEKLFF | TGTGCCAGCAGACAATCCGGGTCTAATGAAAAACTGTTTTTT
. | TRBJ1-3 | TRBD1 | TRBV19 | CASSRQGSGNTIYF | TGTGCCAGTAGCCGACAGGGCTCTGGAAACACCATATATTTT
. | TRBJ1-1 | . | TRBV19 | CASSMRGWAEAFF | TGTGCCAGTAGTATGCGGGGGTGGGCTGAAGCTTTCTTT
once | TRBJ1-1 | TRBD1 | TRBV19 | CASSYRGPVTEAFF | TGTGCCAGTAGTTACAGGGGGCCGGTTACTGAAGCTTTCTTT
. | TRBJ1-5 | TRBD1 | TRBV28 | CASSRTGLRVSNQPQHF | TGTGCCAGCAGTAGGACAGGTCTAAGGGTGAGCAATCAGCCCCAGCATTTT
. | TRBJ2-5 | TRBD2 | TRBV6-1 | CASSELAGGLETQYF | TGTGCCAGCAGTGAACTAGCGGGGGGCTTGGAGACCCAGTACTTC
. | TRBJ1-6 | . | TRBV28 | CAGREGRNSPLHF | TGTGCCGGTCGGGAGGGTAGGAATTCACCCCTCCACTTT
. | TRBJ2-7 | TRBD1 | TRBV29-1 | CSVEDRAYEQYF | TGCAGCGTGGAAGACAGGGCTTACGAGCAGTACTTC
. | TRBJ2-7 | TRBD1 | TRBV5-1 | CASSKQGQDSVNEQYF | TGCGCCAGCAGCAAACAGGGACAGGATAGTGTGAACGAGCAGTACTTC
. | TRBJ2-5 | TRBD2 | TRBV7-2 | CASSPGLAGVGETQYF | TGTGCCAGCAGCCCTGGACTAGCGGGGGTGGGAGAGACCCAGTACTTC
. | TRBJ1-3 | TRBD1 | TRBV30 | CAWRKQGPGNTIYF | TGTGCCTGGAGAAAACAGGGGCCTGGAAACACCATATATTTT
once | TRBJ1-1 | TRBD1 | TRBV12-3/TRBV12-4 | CASRNRGDTEAFF | TGTGCCAGCAGAAACAGGGGGGACACTGAAGCTTTCTTT
. | TRBJ1-1 | . | TRBV11-2 | CASSLVQGHTEAFF | TGTGCCAGCAGCTTAGTACAGGGTCACACTGAAGCTTTCTTT
. | TRBJ1-2 | . | TRBV5-1 | CASSLERAATYGYTF | TGCGCCAGCAGCTTGGAGAGAGCGGCCACCTATGGCTACACCTTC
. | TRBJ2-7 | . | TRBV7-6 | CASSPKDSTYEQYF | TGTGCCAGCAGCCCTAAGGACAGTACCTACGAGCAGTACTTC
. | TRBJ2-7 | . | TRBV28 | CASSLRGYEQYF | TGTGCCAGCAGTTTAAGAGGATACGAGCAGTACTTC